This TCR beta chain was retrieved from a study of shared clonotypes between healthy human individuals. Whole-study results and caveats: On the whole, naive subsets had larger estimated richness than memory subsets had.

Points on this clone: Its matching antigen is unknown.

Data came from immunoSEQ multiplex PCR; TCRdb stores just in-frame clones and leaves some out. The data show approximately 640,000 clones, roughly 88% seen once. Combination of CD45RO+ cells with CCR7-negative CD45RA+ TemRA cells was used for CD8 memory. The sample comprised memory CD8+ T cells from PBMCs. Subset reported: CD45RO+ cells pooled with CCR7-negative TemRA cells. The clonotype originates from a man younger than 30 in good health. Some clones in this sample may be carry-over from other donors' samples.

CDR3 sequence reads: CASSYWGQGNQPQHF. CDR3 nucleotide sequence: TGTGCCAGCAGCTATTGGGGGCAGGGCAATCAGCCCCAGCATTTT. The chain has TRBV7-2 and TRBJ1-5; possibly TRBD1 for D (6 bases). Germline loops: CDR1 SGHTA, CDR2 FQGNSA. The CDR3 loop spans 15 amino acids. Trimming cost V 4 bases and J 2 bases, with 12 bases left between them.